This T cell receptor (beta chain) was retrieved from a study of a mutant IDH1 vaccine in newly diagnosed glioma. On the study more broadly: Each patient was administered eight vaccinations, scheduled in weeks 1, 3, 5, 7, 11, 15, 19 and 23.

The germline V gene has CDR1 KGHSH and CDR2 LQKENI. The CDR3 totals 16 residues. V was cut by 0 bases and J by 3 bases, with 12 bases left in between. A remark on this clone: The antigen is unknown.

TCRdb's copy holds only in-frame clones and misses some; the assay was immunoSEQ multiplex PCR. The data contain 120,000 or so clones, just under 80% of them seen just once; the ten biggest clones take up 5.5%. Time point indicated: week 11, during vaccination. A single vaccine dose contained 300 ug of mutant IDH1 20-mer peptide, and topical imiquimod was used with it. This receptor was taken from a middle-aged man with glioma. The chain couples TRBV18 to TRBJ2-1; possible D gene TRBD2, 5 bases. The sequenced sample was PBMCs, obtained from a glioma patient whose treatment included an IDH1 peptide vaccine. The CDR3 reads CASSPPNSGYYNEQFF. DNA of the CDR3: TGTGCCAGCTCACCACCCAACAGCGGATACTACAATGAGCAGTTCTTC.